One and the same sample provided the 28 T cell receptor beta chains below, sequenced in a study of T cells in Graves' hyperthyroidism and ophthalmopathy. Researchers took RNA transcripts and amplified the TCR beta CDR3 regions from them. TCR CDR3 underwent first-round RT-PCR with the HTBI primer set. TCRdb independently ran MiXCR on the multiplex PCR reads; one entry per CDR3 protein. Found here are 500,000 to 600,000 distinct CDR3 sequences, 35% to 55% of them singletons; the top ten hold around 7.7%. Material for sequencing was peripheral blood or thyroid tissue (not recorded which). These receptors originate from a woman in her late teens or twenties with Graves' hyperthyroidism.

The J gene is TRBJ1-5, the V gene TRBV15; D gene unclear. Germline lookup yields CDR1 LNHNV and CDR2 YYDKDF (reference sequence). The V gene lost 3 bases and the J gene lost 10 bases, with 19 bases spanning the gap. The CDR3 extends over 15 amino acids. The CDR3: CATSRATSGSGPQHF. The CDR3 coding sequence is TGTGCCACCAGCAGGGCCACTAGCGGGAGCGGACCCCAGCATTTT.

On this clonotype itself: Relative to the germline gene, one junction end is altered; a read error may explain this. The chain uses TRBV15 and TRBJ1-1, with TRBD1 as a possible D gene (5 bases). Germline lookup yields CDR1 LNHNV and CDR2 YYDKDF (reference sequence). CDR3 size: 11 residues. The CDR3 region has the DNA TGTGCCACCACCGGGACTAGCGAGACTTTCTTC. It translates to CATTGTSETFF.

This clonotype has a count of ten or more. The chain combines TRBV11-1 with TRBJ1-6; D not certain. CDR1 and CDR2 (germline): SGHAT, FQDESV (reference sequence). The V gene lost 4 bases and the J gene lost 7 bases, with 8 bases spanning the gap. There are 13 residues in the CDR3. CDR3 in amino acids: CASSSERNSPLHF. The CDR3 region has the DNA TGTGCCAGCAGCTCCGAGAGAAATTCACCCCTCCACTTT.

The chain couples TRBV24-1 to TRBJ2-1, with a possible D match to TRBD1 (6 bases). The V gene's germline CDR1 is KGHDR and CDR2 SFDVKD. V was shortened by 3 bases and J by 5 bases, with 7 bases between the two germline ends. This CDR3 has 13 amino acids. The chain's CDR3 is CATSDQGNNEQFF. The CDR3 DNA reads as TGTGCCACCAGTGATCAGGGGAACAATGAGCAGTTCTTC.

This clonotype showed up many times. The chain is built from TRBV7-9 and TRBJ2-7; 7 bases fit TRBD2. The CDR3 is made up of 15 amino acids. Losses at the gene ends were 2 bases for V and 3 bases for J; bases not matched to a gene: 7. CDR1 is SEHNR, CDR2 FQNEAQ, per germline (reference sequence). CDR3 protein: CASSLLVAGNYEQYF. The DNA for the CDR3 is TGTGCCAGCAGCTTATTGGTAGCGGGTAACTACGAGCAGTACTTC.

The V and J genes are TRBV10-2 and TRBJ1-2, with 9 bases fitting TRBD1. The CDR3 loop spans 14 amino acids. V was pared by 5 bases and J by 2 bases, with 3 bases of the junction left unmatched. Germline V gene sequence: CDR1 WSHSY, CDR2 SAAADI. The DNA for the CDR3 is TGCGCCAGCAGTACCGGGACAGGGAACTATGGCTACACCTTC. Translating gives CASSTGTGNYGYTF.

This clonotype was detected ten times or more. J is TRBJ1-3 and V is TRBV10-3; a weak D match, TRBD1 (6 bases). V gave up 3 bases and J gave up 0 bases, with 15 bases separating them. This CDR3 comprises 17 residues. The germline V gene has CDR1 ENHRY and CDR2 SYGVKD. CDR3 nucleotide sequence: TGTGCCATCAGTGACCCGGACAGCCCATCCTCTGGAAACACCATATATTTT. As protein: CAISDPDSPSSGNTIYF.

The chain uses TRBV6-5 and TRBJ2-2, with no clear D. This CDR3 region has 15 residues. Trimming removed 3 bases at V and 1 base at J, with 9 bases between. Germline V gene lookup returns CDR1 MNHEY and CDR2 SVGAGI. In DNA, the CDR3 is TGTGCCAGCAGTTATTCGGAGCGGAACACCGGGGAGCTGTTTTTT. Its protein product is CASSYSERNTGELFF.

This clonotype was observed a few times. The chain recombines TRBV15 with TRBJ1-5; unclear D gene. V was cut by 1 base and J by 7 bases, with 2 bases left in between. Per the germline V gene, CDR1 is LNHNV and CDR2 is YYDKDF (reference sequence). This CDR3 is built from 11 residues. DNA for the CDR3: TGTGCCACCAGCAGAGCACAGCCCCAGCATTTT. This sequence encodes CATSRAQPQHF.

The chain uses TRBV30 and TRBJ1-5; no clear D. CDR1 is GTSNPN and CDR2 is SVGIG in the germline V gene (reference sequence). Trimming removed 0 bases at V and 0 bases at J, with 9 bases between. The CDR3 is made up of 15 amino acids. The CDR3 region has the DNA TGTGCCTGGAGTGTACCTGTTTCTAGCAATCAGCCCCAGCATTTT. Its protein product is CAWSVPVSSNQPQHF.

V gene TRBV14 combines with J gene TRBJ2-2; 7 positions match TRBD1. This CDR3 has 17 amino acids. The V gene's germline CDR1 is SGHDN and CDR2 FVKESK. V lost 0 bases and J lost 6; bases outside the gene matches: 10. CDR3 loop: CASSQETGLAPAGELFF. As DNA, the CDR3 is TGTGCCAGCAGCCAAGAGACAGGGCTAGCCCCCGCCGGGGAGCTGTTTTTT.

The CDR3 sequence: CASSVGWGGRPQETQYF. The CDR3 bases are TGTGCCAGCAGCGTAGGATGGGGGGGGAGACCTCAAGAGACCCAGTACTTC. The rearrangement joins TRBV9 to TRBJ2-5; 7 nucleotides agree with TRBD2. The CDR3 contains 17 residues. Trimming removed 0 bases from V and 2 bases from J; junction bases left unmatched: 10. Germline CDR1 and CDR2: SGDLS and YYNGEE.

This clonotype has ten or more counts. The chain uses TRBV28 and TRBJ1-2; TRBD1 is a possible D gene (5 bases). The CDR3 is 16 residues long. Germline-derived CDR1 and CDR2 are MDHEN and SYDVKM. The V and J ends lost 4 bases and 1 base respectively, with 16 bases between them. The DNA for the CDR3 is TGTGCCAGCAGTTCACCCGCGAGGGGAATTAACTATGGCTACACCTTC. Amino acids: CASSSPARGINYGYTF.

This clonotype has ten or more counts. The chain has TRBV19 and TRBJ2-7, with a possible D match to TRBD2 (6 bases). CDR1 is LNHDA and CDR2 is SQIVND in the germline V gene (reference sequence). Trimming removed 4 bases at V and 3 bases at J, with 16 bases between. The CDR3 is made up of 15 amino acids. The CDR3 region has the DNA TGTGCCAGTAGTACAACTGTAGCGGTACTCTACGAGCAGTACTTC. Translated, it gives CASSTTVAVLYEQYF.

This clonotype has a count of ten or more. This chain uses TRBV4-2 with TRBJ2-7, with D possibly TRBD2 on 6 matching bases. The CDR3 loop spans 13 amino acids. V shed 4 bases and J shed 2 bases, with 9 bases lying between them. Germline V gives CDR1 LGHNA, CDR2 YNFKEQ. The CDR3 DNA reads TGTGCCAGCAGCCCTAAGCGGGCCTACGAGCAGTACTTC. This translates into CASSPKRAYEQYF.

This chain joins TRBV5-1 and TRBJ2-3; 8 bases match TRBD2. V lost 5 bases, J lost 4 bases, and 12 bases stayed unmatched. The CDR3 runs 16 residues. Germline CDR1 is SGHRS and CDR2 is YFSETQ. CDR3 protein: CASSPTSGEGPDTQYF. CDR3 nucleotide sequence: TGCGCCAGCAGTCCCACTAGCGGAGAGGGCCCAGATACGCAGTATTTT.

This clonotype showed up just a few times. The chain combines TRBV12-3 or TRBV12-4 with TRBJ2-3; D possibly uses TRBD1 or TRBD2 (5 bases each). Trimming removed 3 bases at V and 0 bases at J, with 10 bases between. The CDR3 covers 15 residues. The CDR3 DNA sequence: TGTGCCAGCAGTTTCCTGGGGGATAGCACAGATACGCAGTATTTT. Translation: CASSFLGDSTDTQYF.

This clonotype was observed a few times. This chain connects TRBV25-1 to TRBJ2-2, with no clear D. Deletions cut 5 bases from V and 2 bases from J, with 12 bases between. The CDR3 contains 15 residues. Germline lookup yields CDR1 MGHDK and CDR2 SYGVNS. CDR3 amino acids: CASSSGRRNTGELFF. The CDR3 DNA reads TGTGCCAGCAGTTCCGGACGGCGAAACACCGGGGAGCTGTTTTTT.

As DNA, the CDR3 is TGCAGCGTGCCCGGGACAGGGACGAAGTGGGCTTTCTTT. As protein: CSVPGTGTKWAFF. This chain uses TRBV29-1 with TRBJ1-1, with 9 bases aligning to TRBD1. The CDR3 sequence is 13 residues long. CDR1 and CDR2 (germline): SQVTM, ANQGSEA. The V gene end was trimmed by 6 bases and the J gene end by 11 bases; junction bases not matched to a gene: 13.

The V and J genes are TRBV5-1 and TRBJ1-2; 7 nucleotides align to TRBD1. This CDR3 has 14 residues. V was clipped by 3 bases and J by 5 bases; unmatched bases: 7. The germline gives CDR1 SGHRS, CDR2 YFSETQ. The CDR3: CASSSTGTAYGYTF. Written as DNA, the CDR3 is TGCGCCAGCAGCTCCACTGGGACAGCTTATGGCTACACCTTC.

In this sample, this clonotype turned up a few times. J is TRBJ1-5 and V is TRBV12-3 or TRBV12-4; D not certain. This CDR3 is 17 amino acids long. V shed 8 bases and J shed 7 bases, with 27 bases lying between them. CDR3 nucleotides: TGTGCCAGCGGATACATGACTACAATTCGCTTGAACCAGCCCCAGCATTTT. Protein: CASGYMTTIRLNQPQHF.

The chain recombines TRBV15 with TRBJ1-2, with D possibly being TRBD1 (6 bases). Trimming removed 3 bases from V and 4 bases from J, with 9 bases in between. The CDR3 length is 13 residues. The germline CDR1 and CDR2 sequences are LNHNV and YYDKDF (reference sequence). CDR3 in amino acids: CATSSRDTYGYTF. The CDR3 nucleotides are TGTGCCACCAGCAGCCGGGACACCTATGGCTACACCTTC.

V is TRBV5-1 and J is TRBJ2-5; D is unclear. This CDR3 region has 10 residues. V dropped 4 bases and J dropped 7 bases, with 5 bases sitting between them. Germline V lookup: CDR1 SGHRS, CDR2 YFSETQ. The CDR3: CASSMGTQYF. The CDR3 DNA is TGCGCCAGCAGCATGGGGACCCAGTACTTC. Combining the CDR3 with reference TRBV5-1 and TRBJ2-5 gives the whole variable domain KAGVTQTPRYLIKTRGQQVTLSCSPISGHRSVSWYQQTPGQGLQFLFEYFSETQRNKGNFPGRFSGRQFSNSRSEMNVSTLELGDSALYLCASSMGTQYFGPGTRLLVL.

This clonotype was found many times. The rearrangement joins TRBV19 to TRBJ1-2; unclear D gene. Per the germline V gene, CDR1 is LNHDA and CDR2 is SQIVND (reference sequence). V dropped 3 bases and J dropped 2 bases, with 10 bases sitting between them. This CDR3 has 14 residues. The CDR3 sequence is CASSMQYENYGYTF. The CDR3 DNA reads TGTGCCAGTAGTATGCAGTACGAGAACTATGGCTACACCTTC.

The chain joins TRBV2 to TRBJ2-1, with TRBD1 matching 8 bases. The CDR3 contains 11 residues. The germline CDR1 and CDR2 sequences are SNHLY and FYNNEI. The V segment lost 8 bases and the J segment 9 bases; nucleotides outside the gene matches: 3. The CDR3 sequence: CASQGAGEQFF. CDR3 sequence (DNA): TGTGCCAGCCAGGGGGCGGGTGAGCAGTTCTTC.

This clonotype has ten or more counts. This CDR3 is CATSDPGNTIYF. In nucleotides, the CDR3 is TGTGCCACCAGTGATCCTGGAAACACCATATATTTT. The chain employs TRBV24-1 and TRBJ1-3; D gene uncertain. This CDR3 comprises 12 residues. Trimming pared 3 bases from V and 2 bases from J, leaving 1 base between. Per germline, CDR1 KGHDR and CDR2 SFDVKD.

This clonotype was observed a handful of times. This chain joins TRBV10-3 and TRBJ2-5, with a tentative D call TRBD2 (5 bases). TRBJ2-1 matches the DNA end more closely, so the J call is doubtful. Germline assignment: CDR1 ENHRY and CDR2 SYGVKD. This CDR3 contains 15 residues. The chain's CDR3 is CAISEEGPLYNEQFF. The DNA of the CDR3 is TGTGCCATCAGTGAGGAGGGCCCTCTCTACAATGAGCAGTTCTTC.

As DNA, the CDR3 is TGTGCTAGTGGTTTCTCCGTCACTCTAGGACAGCCAGTTTTCGACTATGGCTACACCTTC. Translation: CASGFSVTLGQPVFDYGYTF. The rearrangement links TRBV12-5 to TRBJ1-2, with D possibly matching TRBD1 (6 bases). The CDR3 is 20 amino acids. Trimming left V 3 bases short and J 3 bases short, with 29 bases between. Germline CDR1 and CDR2: LGHNT and FRNRAP.